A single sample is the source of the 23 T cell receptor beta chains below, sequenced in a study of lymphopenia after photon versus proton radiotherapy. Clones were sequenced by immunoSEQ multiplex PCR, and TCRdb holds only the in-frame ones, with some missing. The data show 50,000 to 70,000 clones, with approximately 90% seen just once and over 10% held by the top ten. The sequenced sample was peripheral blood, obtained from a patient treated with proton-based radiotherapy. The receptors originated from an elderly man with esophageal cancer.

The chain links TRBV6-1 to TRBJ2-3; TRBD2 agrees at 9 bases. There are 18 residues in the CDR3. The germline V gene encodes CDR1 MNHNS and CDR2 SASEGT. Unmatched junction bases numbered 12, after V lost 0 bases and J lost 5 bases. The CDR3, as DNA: TGTGCCAGCAGTGAAGCAAGCGCGGGAGGGCCAGAGAGAGATACGCAGTATTTT. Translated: CASSEASAGGPERDTQYF.

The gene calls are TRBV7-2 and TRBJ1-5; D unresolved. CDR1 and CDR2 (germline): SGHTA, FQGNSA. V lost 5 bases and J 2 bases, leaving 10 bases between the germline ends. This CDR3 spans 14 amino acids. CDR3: CASSPGGGNQPQHF. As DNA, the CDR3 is TGTGCCAGCAGCCCAGGTGGGGGCAATCAGCCCCAGCATTTT.

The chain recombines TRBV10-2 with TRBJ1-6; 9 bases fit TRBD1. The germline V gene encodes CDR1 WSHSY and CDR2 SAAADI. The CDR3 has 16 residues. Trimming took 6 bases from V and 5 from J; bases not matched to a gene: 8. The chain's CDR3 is CASSLTGTGNNSPLHF. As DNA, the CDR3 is TGCGCCAGCAGCTTAACCGGGACAGGGAATAATTCACCCCTCCACTTT.

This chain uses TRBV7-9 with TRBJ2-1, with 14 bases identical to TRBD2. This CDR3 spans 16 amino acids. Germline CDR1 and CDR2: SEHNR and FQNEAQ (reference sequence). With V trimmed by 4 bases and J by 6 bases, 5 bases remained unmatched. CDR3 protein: CASSSGLAGGLNEQFF. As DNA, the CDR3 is TGTGCCAGCAGCTCCGGACTAGCGGGGGGTCTCAATGAGCAGTTCTTC.

CDR3 region: CASSLARTGGGFLINEQFF. CDR3 bases: TGTGCCAGCAGCTTAGCGAGGACAGGGGGCGGGTTTTTGATCAATGAGCAGTTCTTC. The chain joins TRBV7-9 to TRBJ2-1, with TRBD1 matching over 11 bases. Germline trimming cut 0 bases from V and 6 bases from J; bases unmatched to any gene: 13. The CDR3 contains 19 residues. The germline V gene has CDR1 SEHNR and CDR2 FQNEAQ (reference sequence).

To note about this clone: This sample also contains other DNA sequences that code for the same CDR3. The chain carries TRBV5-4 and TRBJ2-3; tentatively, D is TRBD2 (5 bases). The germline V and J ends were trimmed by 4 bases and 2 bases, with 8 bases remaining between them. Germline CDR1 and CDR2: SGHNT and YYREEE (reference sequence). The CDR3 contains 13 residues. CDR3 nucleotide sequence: TGTGCCAGCAGCCTGGACTCCACAGATACGCAGTATTTT. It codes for CASSLDSTDTQYF. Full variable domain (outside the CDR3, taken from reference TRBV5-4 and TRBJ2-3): ETGVTQSPTHLIKTRGQQVTLRCSSQSGHNTVSWYQQALGQGPQFIFQYYREEENGRGNFPPRFSGLQFPNYSSELNVNALELDDSALYLCASSLDSTDTQYFGPGTRLTVL.

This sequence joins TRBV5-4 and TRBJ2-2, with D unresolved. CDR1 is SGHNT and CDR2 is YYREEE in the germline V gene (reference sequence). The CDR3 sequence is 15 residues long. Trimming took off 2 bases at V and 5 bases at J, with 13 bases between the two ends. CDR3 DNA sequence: TGTGCCAGCAGCTTTACCTCCGGAGAAACCGGGGAGCTGTTTTTT. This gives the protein CASSFTSGETGELFF.

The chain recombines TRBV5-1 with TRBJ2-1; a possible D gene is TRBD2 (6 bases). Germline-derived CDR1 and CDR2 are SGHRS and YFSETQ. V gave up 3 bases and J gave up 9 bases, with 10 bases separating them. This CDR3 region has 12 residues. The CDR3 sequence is CASSSTRVEQFF. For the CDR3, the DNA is TGCGCCAGCAGCTCGACTAGAGTTGAGCAGTTCTTC.

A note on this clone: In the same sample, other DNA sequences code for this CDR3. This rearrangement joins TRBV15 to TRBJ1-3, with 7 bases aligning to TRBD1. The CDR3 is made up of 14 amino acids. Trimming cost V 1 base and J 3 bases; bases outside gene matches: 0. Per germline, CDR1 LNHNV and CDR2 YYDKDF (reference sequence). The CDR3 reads CATSRAGGGNTIYF. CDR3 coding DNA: TGTGCCACCAGCAGAGCAGGGGGTGGAAACACCATATATTTT.

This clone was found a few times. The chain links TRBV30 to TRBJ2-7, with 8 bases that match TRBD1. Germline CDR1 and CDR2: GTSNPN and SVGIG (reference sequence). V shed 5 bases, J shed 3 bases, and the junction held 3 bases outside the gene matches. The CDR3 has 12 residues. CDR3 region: CAWGQGHYEQYF. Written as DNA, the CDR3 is TGTGCCTGGGGACAGGGCCACTACGAGCAGTACTTC.

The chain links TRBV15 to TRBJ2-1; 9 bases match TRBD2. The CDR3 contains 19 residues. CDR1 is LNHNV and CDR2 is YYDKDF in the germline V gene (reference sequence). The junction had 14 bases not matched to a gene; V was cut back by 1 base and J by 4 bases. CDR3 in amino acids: CATSRAGGVAGALYNEQFF. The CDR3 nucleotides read TGTGCCACCAGCAGAGCCGGAGGGGTAGCGGGGGCCCTATACAATGAGCAGTTCTTC.

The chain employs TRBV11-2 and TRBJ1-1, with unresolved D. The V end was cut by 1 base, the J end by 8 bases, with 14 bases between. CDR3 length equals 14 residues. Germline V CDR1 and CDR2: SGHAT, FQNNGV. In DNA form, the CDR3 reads TGTGCCAGCAGCTTAGTTCGAGGCGCGAGGGAAGCTTTCTTT. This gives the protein CASSLVRGAREAFF.

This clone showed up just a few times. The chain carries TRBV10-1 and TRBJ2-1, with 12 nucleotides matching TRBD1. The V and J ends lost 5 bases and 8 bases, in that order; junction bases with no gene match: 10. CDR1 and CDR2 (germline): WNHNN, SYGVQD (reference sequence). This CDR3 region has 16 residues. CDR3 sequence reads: CASSYRRDRGLYEQFF. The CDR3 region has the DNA TGCGCCAGCAGTTATCGCCGGGACAGGGGGCTCTATGAGCAGTTCTTC.

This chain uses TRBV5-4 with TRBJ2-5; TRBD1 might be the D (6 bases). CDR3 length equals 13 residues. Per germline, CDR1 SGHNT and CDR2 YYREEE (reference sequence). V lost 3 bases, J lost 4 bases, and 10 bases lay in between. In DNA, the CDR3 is TGTGCCAGCAGCTCCGACAGGCCAGAGACCCAGTACTTC. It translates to CASSSDRPETQYF.

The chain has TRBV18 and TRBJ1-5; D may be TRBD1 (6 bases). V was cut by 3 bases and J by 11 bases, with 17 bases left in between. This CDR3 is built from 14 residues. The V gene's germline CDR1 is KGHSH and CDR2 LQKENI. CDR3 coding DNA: TGTGCCAGCTCACCGACAGGCCGGGAGCTCGCCCAGCATTTT. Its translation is CASSPTGRELAQHF.

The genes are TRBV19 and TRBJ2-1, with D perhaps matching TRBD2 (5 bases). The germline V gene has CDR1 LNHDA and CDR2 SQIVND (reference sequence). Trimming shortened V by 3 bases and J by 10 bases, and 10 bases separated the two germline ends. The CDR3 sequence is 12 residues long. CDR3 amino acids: CASSIGGHEQFF. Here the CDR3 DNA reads TGTGCCAGTAGTATTGGAGGCCACGAGCAGTTCTTC.

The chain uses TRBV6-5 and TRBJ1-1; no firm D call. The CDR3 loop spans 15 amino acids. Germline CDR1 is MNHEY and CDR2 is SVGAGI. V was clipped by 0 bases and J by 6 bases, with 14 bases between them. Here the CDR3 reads CASSYSGGVDPEAFF. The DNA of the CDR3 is TGTGCCAGCAGTTACTCTGGTGGGGTCGACCCTGAAGCTTTCTTT.

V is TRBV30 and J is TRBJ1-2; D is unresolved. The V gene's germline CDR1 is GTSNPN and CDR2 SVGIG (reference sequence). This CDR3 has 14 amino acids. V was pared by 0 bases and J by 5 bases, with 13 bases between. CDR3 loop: CAWSVPEVGYGYTF. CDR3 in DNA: TGTGCCTGGAGTGTGCCAGAAGTGGGGTATGGCTACACCTTC.

DNA for the CDR3: TGTGCCAGCAGTTTATCTTTGGGGCCCACTGAAGCTTTCTTT. Its protein product is CASSLSLGPTEAFF. The chain carries TRBV27 and TRBJ1-1, with D possibly matching TRBD1 (5 bases). V lost 0 bases to trimming and J lost 4 bases, with 9 bases between them. Germline V gene sequence: CDR1 MNHEY, CDR2 SMNVEV (reference sequence). CDR3 length: 14 residues.

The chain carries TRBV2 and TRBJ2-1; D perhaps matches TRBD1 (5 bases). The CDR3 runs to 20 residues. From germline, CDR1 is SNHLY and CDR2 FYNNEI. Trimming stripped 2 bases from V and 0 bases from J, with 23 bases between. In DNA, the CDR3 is TGTGCCAGCAGTGAAATTTGGTCAGGGAACCCAATTAACTCCTACAATGAGCAGTTCTTC. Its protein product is CASSEIWSGNPINSYNEQFF.

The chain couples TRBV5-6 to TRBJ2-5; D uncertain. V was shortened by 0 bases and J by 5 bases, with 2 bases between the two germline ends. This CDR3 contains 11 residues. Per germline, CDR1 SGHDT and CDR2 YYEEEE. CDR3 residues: CASSLDETQYF. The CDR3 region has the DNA TGTGCCAGCAGCTTGGACGAGACCCAGTACTTC.

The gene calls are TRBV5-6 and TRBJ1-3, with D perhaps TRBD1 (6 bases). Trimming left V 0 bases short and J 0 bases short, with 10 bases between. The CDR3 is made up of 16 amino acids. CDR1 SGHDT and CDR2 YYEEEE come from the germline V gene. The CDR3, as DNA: TGTGCCAGCAGCTTGGTTGCAGGGGCCTCTGGAAACACCATATATTTT. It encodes CASSLVAGASGNTIYF.

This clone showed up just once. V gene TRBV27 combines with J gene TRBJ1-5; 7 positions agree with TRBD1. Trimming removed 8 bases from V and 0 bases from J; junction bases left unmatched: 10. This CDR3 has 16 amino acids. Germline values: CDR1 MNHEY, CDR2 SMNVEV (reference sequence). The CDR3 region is CASRAGGMISNQPQHF. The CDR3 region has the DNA TGTGCCAGCCGGGCAGGGGGGATGATTAGCAATCAGCCCCAGCATTTT.